The present TCR beta chain was sequenced within a study of CD8+ T cells in alopecia areata. Study results and caveats: In scalp and blood during tofacitinib, many expanded lesional clones persisted.

Of note for this clone: Its matching antigen is unknown.

Treatment defined: oral pan-JAK inhibitor, 5-10 mg twice daily. The CDR3 extends over 13 amino acids. With 5 bases removed from V and 3 bases from J, the gap between germline ends came to 11 bases. The germline gives CDR1 SGHTA, CDR2 FQGNSA. The sequencing template was cDNA reverse transcribed from extracted RNA. Profiling relied on immunoSEQ multiplex PCR, and the TCRdb table lists in-frame clones only, not all of them. The sample yields about 190,000 clones, 45% to 65% seen once. This clonotype was sampled from a human donor with alopecia areata. The V and J genes are TRBV7-2 and TRBJ2-7, with D possibly being TRBD1 (6 bases). The material was CD4+ T cells sorted from blood, obtained at week 4, from a patient treated with tofacitinib. The CDR3 region is CASSPTGIYEQYF. The CDR3 DNA follows: TGTGCCAGCAGCCCTACAGGGATCTACGAGCAGTACTTC.